Sequencing of this TCR beta chain was carried out in a study of OX40 agonist ivuxolimab in advanced cancers. V lost 7 bases, J lost 0 bases, and 10 bases lay in between. The germline gives CDR1 SGHRS, CDR2 YFSETQ. CDR3 length: 14 residues. The assay was immunoSEQ multiplex PCR, and TCRdb's table has in-frame clones only and misses some. This table has some 67,000 clones, 88% appearing once. On cycle 4 day 1 and cycle 7 day 1, as well as at baseline, blood was sampled. This chain links TRBV5-1 with TRBJ2-2, with unresolved D. Here the sequenced sample was CD4+ or CD8+ T cells sorted from blood, taken in a trial of the OX40 agonist ivuxolimab. The TCR originated in an adult with an advanced solid tumor such as melanoma, head and neck, liver or kidney cancer. This CDR3 is CASGDSANTGELFF. Written as DNA, the CDR3 is TGCGCCAGCGGAGATTCCGCGAACACCGGGGAGCTGTTTTTT.